This T cell receptor (beta chain) was sequenced during a study of shared T cell receptors in the human thymus. V lost 2 bases to trimming and J lost 4 bases; unmatched junction nucleotides: 4. CDR1 is MGHDK, CDR2 SYGVNS, per germline. The CDR3 spans 14 residues. Repertoires were generated with immunoSEQ multiplex PCR, while TCRdb's copy carries only in-frame clones and drops some. In the table there are hundreds of thousands of clones, around 82% of which are singletons. These data are also associated with another study on human thymus T cells. That source adds: Samples came from healthy Finnish infants during open corrective cardiac surgery. Thymic resections from corrective heart surgery supplied the tissue. As related research reported, thymic repertoires overlapped highly among unrelated individuals.

V is TRBV25-1 and J is TRBJ1-1; 7 bases are a match to TRBD1. Sequenced input: thymocytes. The receptor was derived from a boy in the first two years of life with a congenital heart defect. The CDR3 sequence is CASSEARGPTEAFF. The CDR3 region has the DNA TGTGCCAGCAGTGAAGCGAGGGGGCCCACTGAAGCTTTCTTT.